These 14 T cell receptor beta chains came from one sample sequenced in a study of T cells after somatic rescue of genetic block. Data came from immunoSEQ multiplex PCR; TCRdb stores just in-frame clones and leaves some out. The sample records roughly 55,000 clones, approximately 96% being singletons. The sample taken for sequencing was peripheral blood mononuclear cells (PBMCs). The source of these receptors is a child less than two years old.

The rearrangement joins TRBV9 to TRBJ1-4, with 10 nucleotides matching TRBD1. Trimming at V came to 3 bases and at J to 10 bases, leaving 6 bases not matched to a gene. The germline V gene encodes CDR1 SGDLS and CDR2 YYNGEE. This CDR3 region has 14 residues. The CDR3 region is CASSADRGRGKLFF. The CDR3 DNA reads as TGTGCCAGCAGCGCGGACAGGGGGAGAGGAAAACTGTTTTTT.

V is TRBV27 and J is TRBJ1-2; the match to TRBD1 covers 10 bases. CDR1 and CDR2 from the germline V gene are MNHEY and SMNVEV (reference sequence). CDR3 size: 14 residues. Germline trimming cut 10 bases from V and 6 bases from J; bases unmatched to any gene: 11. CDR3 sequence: CATKDRGILNGYTF. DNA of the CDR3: TGTGCCACAAAGGACAGGGGGATCCTAAATGGCTACACCTTC.

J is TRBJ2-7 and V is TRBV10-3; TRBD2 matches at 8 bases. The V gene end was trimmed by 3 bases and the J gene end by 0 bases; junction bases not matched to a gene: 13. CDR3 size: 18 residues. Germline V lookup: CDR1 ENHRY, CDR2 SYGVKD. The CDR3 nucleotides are TGTGCCATCAGTGAAGTTGACGGACCTAGCGGGCTCTCCTACGAGCAGTACTTC. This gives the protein CAISEVDGPSGLSYEQYF.

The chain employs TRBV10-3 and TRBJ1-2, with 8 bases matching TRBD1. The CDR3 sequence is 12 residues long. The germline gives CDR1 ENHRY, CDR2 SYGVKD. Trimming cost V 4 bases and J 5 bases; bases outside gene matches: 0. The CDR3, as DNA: TGTGCCATCAGTGGGACAGGGTATGGCTACACCTTC. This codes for CAISGTGYGYTF.

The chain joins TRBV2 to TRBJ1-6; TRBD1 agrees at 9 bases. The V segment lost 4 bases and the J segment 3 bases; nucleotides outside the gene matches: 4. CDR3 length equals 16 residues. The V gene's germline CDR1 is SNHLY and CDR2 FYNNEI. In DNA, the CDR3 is TGTGCCAGCAGTGCCGGGACAGGGAGCTATAATTCACCCCTCCACTTT. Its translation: CASSAGTGSYNSPLHF.

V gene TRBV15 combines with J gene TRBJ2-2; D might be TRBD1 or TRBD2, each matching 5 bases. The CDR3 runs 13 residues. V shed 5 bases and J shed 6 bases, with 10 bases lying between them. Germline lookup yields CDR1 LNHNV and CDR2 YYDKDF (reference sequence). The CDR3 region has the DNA TGTGCCACCAGCGGCAAGGGACCCGGGGAGCTGTTTTTT. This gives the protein CATSGKGPGELFF.

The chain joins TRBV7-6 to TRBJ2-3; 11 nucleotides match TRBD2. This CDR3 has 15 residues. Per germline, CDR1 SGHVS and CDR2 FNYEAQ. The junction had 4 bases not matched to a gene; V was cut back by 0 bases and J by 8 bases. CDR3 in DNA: TGTGCCAGCAGCTTAGCGGGGCTAGCGGGAGGTACGCAGTATTTT. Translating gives CASSLAGLAGGTQYF.

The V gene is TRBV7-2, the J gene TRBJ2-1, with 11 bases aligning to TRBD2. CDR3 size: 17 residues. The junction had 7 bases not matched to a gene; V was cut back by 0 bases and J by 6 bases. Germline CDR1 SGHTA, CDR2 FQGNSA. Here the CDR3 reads CASSLALLAGDVNEQFF. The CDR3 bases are TGTGCCAGCAGCTTAGCGCTACTAGCGGGAGATGTCAATGAGCAGTTCTTC.

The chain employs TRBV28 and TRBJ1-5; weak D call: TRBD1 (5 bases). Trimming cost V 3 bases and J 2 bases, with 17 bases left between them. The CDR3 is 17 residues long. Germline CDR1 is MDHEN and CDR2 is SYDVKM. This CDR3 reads CASSFRGAHWGNQPQHF. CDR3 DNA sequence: TGTGCCAGCAGTTTTAGGGGAGCTCACTGGGGCAATCAGCCCCAGCATTTT.

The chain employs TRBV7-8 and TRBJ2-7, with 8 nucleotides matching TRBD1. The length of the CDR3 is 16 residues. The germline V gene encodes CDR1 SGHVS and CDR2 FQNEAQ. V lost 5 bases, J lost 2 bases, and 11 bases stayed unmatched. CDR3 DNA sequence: TGTGCCAGCAGCCGTAAACCGGGACAGGAAACCTACGAGCAGTACTTC. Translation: CASSRKPGQETYEQYF.

The CDR3 sequence is CASSGEGTGDLPMNTEAFF. Written as DNA, the CDR3 is TGTGCCAGCAGCGGAGAGGGGACAGGTGATCTCCCCATGAACACTGAAGCTTTCTTT. The rearrangement uses TRBV21-1 and TRBJ1-1; the table names TRBD1, a call not compared with the DNA. TRBV21-1 is classified as a pseudogene. CDR3 length equals 19 residues.

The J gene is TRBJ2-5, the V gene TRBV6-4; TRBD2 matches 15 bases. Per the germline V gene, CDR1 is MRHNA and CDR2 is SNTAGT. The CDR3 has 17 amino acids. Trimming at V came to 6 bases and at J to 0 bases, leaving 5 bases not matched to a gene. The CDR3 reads CASRWTSGGVYQETQYF. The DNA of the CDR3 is TGTGCCAGCAGGTGGACTAGCGGGGGGGTCTACCAAGAGACCCAGTACTTC.

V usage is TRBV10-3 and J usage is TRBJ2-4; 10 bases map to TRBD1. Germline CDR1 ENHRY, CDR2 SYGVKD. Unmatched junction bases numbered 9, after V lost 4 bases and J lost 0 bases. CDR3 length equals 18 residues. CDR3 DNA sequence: TGTGCCATCAGTGCACCGGGACAGGGGTATCTAGCCAAAAACATTCAGTACTTC. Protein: CAISAPGQGYLAKNIQYF.

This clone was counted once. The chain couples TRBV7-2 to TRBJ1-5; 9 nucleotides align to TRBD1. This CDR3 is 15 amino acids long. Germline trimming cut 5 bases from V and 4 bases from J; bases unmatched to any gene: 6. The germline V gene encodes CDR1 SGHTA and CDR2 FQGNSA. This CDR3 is CASSTSGTGNQPQHF. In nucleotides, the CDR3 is TGTGCCAGCAGCACGTCCGGGACAGGGAATCAGCCCCAGCATTTT. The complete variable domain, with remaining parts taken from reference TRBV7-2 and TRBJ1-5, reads GAGVSQSPSNKVTEKGKDVELRCDPISGHTALYWYRQSLGQGLEFLIYFQGNSAPDKSGLPSDRFSAERTGGSVSTLTIQRTQQEDSAVYLCASSTSGTGNQPQHFGDGTRLSIL.